This T cell receptor beta chain derives from a study of blood T cell repertoires in COVID-19. CDR3 length: 14 amino acids. V shed 4 bases and J shed 3 bases, with 12 bases lying between them. Germline V gives CDR1 MNHNY, CDR2 SVGAGI (reference sequence). Sequenced by immunoSEQ multiplex PCR; TCRdb stores in-frame clones only, minus some. The sample has some 300,000 clones, 86% seen once; the top ten hold about 12%. The V and J genes are TRBV6-6 and TRBJ1-1, with a possible D match to TRBD1 (6 bases). The TCR was taken from a woman aged 70-85 years with COVID-19, enrolled during active disease. The specimen sequenced was peripheral blood. The CDR3, as DNA: TGTGCCAGCAGTTCGTTACAGGGATACACTGAAGCTTTCTTT. Protein product: CASSSLQGYTEAFF.